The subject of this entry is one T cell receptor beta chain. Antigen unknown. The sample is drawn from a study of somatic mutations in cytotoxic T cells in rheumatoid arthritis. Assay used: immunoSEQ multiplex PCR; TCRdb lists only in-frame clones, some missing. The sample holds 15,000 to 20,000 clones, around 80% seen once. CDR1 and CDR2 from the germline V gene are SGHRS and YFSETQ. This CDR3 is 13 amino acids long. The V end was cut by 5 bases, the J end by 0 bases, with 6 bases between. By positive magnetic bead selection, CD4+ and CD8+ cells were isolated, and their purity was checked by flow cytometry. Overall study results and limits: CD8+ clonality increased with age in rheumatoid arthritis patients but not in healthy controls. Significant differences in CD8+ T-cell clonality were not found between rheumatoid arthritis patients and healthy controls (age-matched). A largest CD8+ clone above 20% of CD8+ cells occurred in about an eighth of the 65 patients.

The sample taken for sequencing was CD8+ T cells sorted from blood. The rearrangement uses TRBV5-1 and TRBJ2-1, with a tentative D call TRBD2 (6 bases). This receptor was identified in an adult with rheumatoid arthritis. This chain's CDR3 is CASRGGSYNEQFF. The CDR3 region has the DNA TGCGCCAGCAGGGGGGGCTCCTACAATGAGCAGTTCTTC.